Listed here are 19 T cell receptor beta chains from one sample, sequenced in a study of shared clonotypes between healthy human individuals. As defined, naive CD8 cells were CD45RO-negative and positively selected for CCR7, with terminally differentiated effector memory CD45RA+ cells excluded. Repertoires were generated with immunoSEQ multiplex PCR, while TCRdb's copy carries only in-frame clones and drops some. The sample records about 1.9 million clones, around 93% being singletons. The sample consisted of naive CD8+ T cells from PBMCs. Every receptor here comes from a man aged 18 to 30 in good health. Some clones in this sample may be carry-over from other donors' samples.

The chain joins TRBV29-1 to TRBJ1-2; 7 bases are shared with TRBD1. The germline gives CDR1 SQVTM, CDR2 ANQGSEA. This CDR3 spans 15 amino acids. The trim removed 3 bases at V and 6 bases at J, leaving 13 bases unmatched. As DNA, the CDR3 is TGCAGCGTTGATATCTGGGCAGGGGGTTTGGATGGCTACACCTTC. Amino acids: CSVDIWAGGLDGYTF. The full variable domain, its missing parts supplied by reference TRBV29-1 and TRBJ1-2, is SAVISQKPSRDICQRGTSLTIQCQVDSQVTMMFWYRQQPGQSLTLIATANQGSEATYESGFVIDKFPISRPNLTFSTLTVSNMSPEDSSIYLCSVDIWAGGLDGYTFGSGTRLTVV.

This sequence joins TRBV5-1 and TRBJ2-1; tentatively, D is TRBD1 or TRBD2 (5 bases each). Deletions cut 7 bases from V and 5 bases from J, with 10 bases between. This CDR3 spans 12 amino acids. Per the germline V gene, CDR1 is SGHRS and CDR2 is YFSETQ. The CDR3 loop is CASEGPNNEQFF. The CDR3 region has the DNA TGCGCCAGCGAGGGGCCGAACAATGAGCAGTTCTTC.

The J gene is TRBJ1-5, the V gene TRBV20-1; D unclear. CDR1 DFQATT and CDR2 SNEGSKA come from the germline V gene (reference sequence). Trimming left V 3 bases short and J 9 bases short, with 3 bases between. CDR3 size: 9 residues. The CDR3 nucleotides are TGCAGTGCTAGTTCGCCCCAGCATTTT. Its translation is CSASSPQHF.

The rearrangement uses TRBV7-2 and TRBJ1-1; D gene uncertain. The CDR3 runs to 13 residues. With 1 base removed from V and 7 bases from J, the gap between germline ends came to 10 bases. CDR1 and CDR2 from the germline V gene are SGHTA and FQGNSA. CDR3 sequence (DNA): TGTGCCAGCAGCTTAGTAACCGGGAGTGAAGCTTTCTTT. It yields the protein CASSLVTGSEAFF.

The chain's CDR3 is CASSSRGVANYGYTF. The CDR3 DNA follows: TGTGCCAGCAGTTCGCGAGGGGTAGCTAACTATGGCTACACCTTC. The rearrangement joins TRBV27 to TRBJ1-2, with a weak D call TRBD1 (5 bases). The CDR3 is 15 amino acids. Germline V CDR1 and CDR2: MNHEY, SMNVEV (reference sequence). The ends were cut back, 4 bases at V and 0 bases at J, with 12 bases in the middle.

This clone has only one observation. The chain employs TRBV19 and TRBJ1-1; D is unresolved. The V gene lost 3 bases and the J gene lost 5 bases, with 16 bases spanning the gap. Germline V gene data show CDR1 as LNHDA and CDR2 as SQIVND (reference sequence). The CDR3 has 15 amino acids. The DNA for the CDR3 is TGTGCCAGTAGTATCCCGGTGCGGGCAGTAACTGAAGCTTTCTTT. Amino acids: CASSIPVRAVTEAFF.

V gene TRBV28 combines with J gene TRBJ1-4; a weak D match, TRBD1 (6 bases). The CDR3 consists of 16 residues. The germline gives CDR1 MDHEN, CDR2 SYDVKM. V was shortened by 4 bases and J by 3 bases, with 15 bases between the two germline ends. CDR3 DNA sequence: TGTGCCAGCAGTTCAAAATGGACAGTCTCTAATGAAAAACTGTTTTTT. Translating it yields CASSSKWTVSNEKLFF.

The chain couples TRBV6-4 to TRBJ2-3; TRBD2 aligns across 14 bases. The V and J ends lost 6 bases and 4 bases, in that order; junction bases with no gene match: 6. This CDR3 is built from 16 residues. Germline V CDR1 and CDR2: MRHNA, SNTAGT. CDR3 bases: TGTGCCAGCAGAAGACTAGCGGGAGGGCCAGCAGATACGCAGTATTTT. Translated: CASRRLAGGPADTQYF.

This chain joins TRBV4-3 and TRBJ2-1, with 12 bases lining up with TRBD2. CDR1 is LGHNA, CDR2 YSLEER, per germline. The CDR3 is 17 amino acids. Losses at the gene ends were 1 base for V and 8 bases for J; bases not matched to a gene: 9. The CDR3 bases are TGCGCCAGCAGCCAAGCGTCGGCTAGCGGGAGGGGGGATGAGCAGTTCTTC. It yields the protein CASSQASASGRGDEQFF.

This chain uses TRBV13 with TRBJ1-1, with 8 bases fitting TRBD1. J gave up 4 bases and V 5 bases, and 9 bases lay outside the gene matches. CDR3 length equals 15 residues. Germline V CDR1 and CDR2: PRHDT, FYEKMQ (reference sequence). The CDR3 spells CASSPVGTGGTEAFF. The CDR3 DNA is TGTGCCAGCAGCCCCGTCGGAACAGGGGGCACTGAAGCTTTCTTT.

The rearrangement links TRBV27 to TRBJ2-2, with D perhaps TRBD1 (5 bases). The ends were cut back, 1 base at V and 6 bases at J, with 15 bases in the middle. Germline lookup yields CDR1 MNHEY and CDR2 SMNVEV (reference sequence). The CDR3 is made up of 16 amino acids. DNA for the CDR3: TGTGCCAGCAGTTTATTGGGGCGACCTGGACCCGGGGAGCTGTTTTTT. This encodes CASSLLGRPGPGELFF.

This chain links TRBV6-6 with TRBJ1-3; D call uncertain. Germline CDR1 MNHNY, CDR2 SVGAGI (reference sequence). V shed 5 bases and J shed 1 base, with 12 bases lying between them. The CDR3 runs to 15 residues. This chain's CDR3 is CASSHELGSGNTIYF. The CDR3 bases are TGTGCCAGCAGTCACGAGTTGGGTTCTGGAAACACCATATATTTT.

The chain uses TRBV28 and TRBJ2-7; no clear D gene. Trimming stripped 2 bases from V and 0 bases from J, with 17 bases between. The germline CDR1 and CDR2 sequences are MDHEN and SYDVKM. The CDR3 totals 17 residues. CDR3 DNA sequence: TGTGCCAGCAGTTTAATCAGTTCCGGATACAGCTCCTACGAGCAGTACTTC. The encoded protein is CASSLISSGYSSYEQYF.

This rearrangement joins TRBV6-1 to TRBJ2-2, with D possibly TRBD2 on 6 matching bases. The CDR3 has 18 residues. With 2 bases removed from V and 0 bases from J, the gap between germline ends came to 16 bases. In germline, CDR1 is MNHNS, CDR2 SASEGT. The CDR3 nucleotides are TGTGCCAGCAGTGAACCCGCCGGGAGATCGTCGAACACCGGGGAGCTGTTTTTT. Translating gives CASSEPAGRSSNTGELFF.

V gene TRBV5-4 combines with J gene TRBJ2-7; 12 positions agree with TRBD2. There are 16 residues in the CDR3. Trimming cost V 3 bases and J 0 bases; bases outside gene matches: 4. Germline lookup yields CDR1 SGHNT and CDR2 YYREEE (reference sequence). CDR3 sequence reads: CASSSLAGGPSYEQYF. The CDR3 nucleotides are TGTGCCAGCAGCTCCCTAGCGGGAGGGCCCTCCTACGAGCAGTACTTC.

This rearrangement joins TRBV4-1 to TRBJ2-7; D is possibly TRBD1 (5 bases). The length of the CDR3 is 15 residues. CDR1 and CDR2 from the germline V gene are MGHRA and YSYEKL. Deletions cut 1 base from V and 5 bases from J, with 15 bases between. The CDR3 loop is CASSQGGRSWDEQYF. Written as DNA, the CDR3 is TGCGCCAGCAGCCAAGGGGGCAGGTCTTGGGACGAGCAGTACTTC.

V gene TRBV27 combines with J gene TRBJ2-7, with TRBD1 matching over 9 bases. CDR1 is MNHEY and CDR2 is SMNVEV in the germline V gene (reference sequence). V gave up 4 bases and J gave up 4 bases; unmatched junction bases: 5. The CDR3 sequence is 14 residues long. This CDR3 is CASSWGQGRYEQYF. CDR3 DNA: TGTGCCAGCAGTTGGGGACAGGGTAGGTACGAGCAGTACTTC.

This chain connects TRBV14 to TRBJ2-2, with 8 bases identical to TRBD2. CDR1 SGHDN and CDR2 FVKESK come from the germline V gene. CDR3 length equals 19 residues. Germline trimming cut 0 bases from V and 7 bases from J; bases unmatched to any gene: 16. For the CDR3, the DNA is TGTGCCAGCAGCCAAGATCCGCGCGGACTAGCAGGTGCGGGCGGGGAGCTGTTTTTT. It codes for CASSQDPRGLAGAGGELFF.

The chain combines TRBV6-1 with TRBJ1-5; no reliable D call. With 1 base removed from V and 6 bases from J, the gap between germline ends came to 10 bases. CDR3 length: 14 residues. Per germline, CDR1 MNHNS and CDR2 SASEGT. For the CDR3, the DNA is TGTGCCAGCAGTGAAGGCCCCTGGGGTCAGCCCCAGCATTTT. Its protein product is CASSEGPWGQPQHF.